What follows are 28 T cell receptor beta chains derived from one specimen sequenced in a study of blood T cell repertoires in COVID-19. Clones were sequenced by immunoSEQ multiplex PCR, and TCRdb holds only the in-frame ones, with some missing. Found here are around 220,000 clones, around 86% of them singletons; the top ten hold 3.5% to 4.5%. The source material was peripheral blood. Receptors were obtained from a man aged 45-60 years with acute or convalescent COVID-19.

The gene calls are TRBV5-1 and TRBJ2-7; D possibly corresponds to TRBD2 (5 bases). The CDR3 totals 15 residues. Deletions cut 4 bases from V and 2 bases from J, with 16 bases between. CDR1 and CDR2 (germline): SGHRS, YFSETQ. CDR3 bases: TGCGCCAGCAGCCCGGCGGGCAGTTACGCCTACGAGCAGTACTTC. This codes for CASSPAGSYAYEQYF.

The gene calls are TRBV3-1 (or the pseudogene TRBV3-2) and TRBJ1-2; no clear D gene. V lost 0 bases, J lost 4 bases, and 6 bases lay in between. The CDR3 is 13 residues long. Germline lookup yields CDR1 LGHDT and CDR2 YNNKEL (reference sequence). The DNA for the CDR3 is TGTGCCAGCAGCCAAGAGAGCCGCTATGGCTACACCTTC. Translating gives CASSQESRYGYTF.

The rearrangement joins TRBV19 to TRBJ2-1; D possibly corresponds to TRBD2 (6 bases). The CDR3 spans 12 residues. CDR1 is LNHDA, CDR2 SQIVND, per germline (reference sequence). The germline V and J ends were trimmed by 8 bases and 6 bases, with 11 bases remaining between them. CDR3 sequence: CASGVGGNEQFF. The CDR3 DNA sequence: TGTGCCAGTGGTGTGGGGGGCAATGAGCAGTTCTTC.

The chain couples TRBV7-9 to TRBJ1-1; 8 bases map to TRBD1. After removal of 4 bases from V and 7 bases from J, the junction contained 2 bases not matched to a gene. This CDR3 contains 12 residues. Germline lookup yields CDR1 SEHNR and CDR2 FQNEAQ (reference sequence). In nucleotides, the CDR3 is TGTGCCAGCAGCTGGGACAGGAATGAAGCTTTCTTT. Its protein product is CASSWDRNEAFF.

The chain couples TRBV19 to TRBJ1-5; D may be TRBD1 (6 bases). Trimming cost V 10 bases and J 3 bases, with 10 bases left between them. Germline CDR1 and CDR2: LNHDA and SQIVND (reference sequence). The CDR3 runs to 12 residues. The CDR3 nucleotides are TGTGCCACGGGGGGGCTCAATCAGCCCCAGCATTTT. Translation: CATGGLNQPQHF.

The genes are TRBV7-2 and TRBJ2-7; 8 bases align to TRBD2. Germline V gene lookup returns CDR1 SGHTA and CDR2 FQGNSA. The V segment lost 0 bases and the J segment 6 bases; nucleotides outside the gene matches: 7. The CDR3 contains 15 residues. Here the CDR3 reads CASSLALGTRGEQYF. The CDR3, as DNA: TGTGCCAGCAGCTTAGCGCTAGGGACTAGGGGCGAGCAGTACTTC.

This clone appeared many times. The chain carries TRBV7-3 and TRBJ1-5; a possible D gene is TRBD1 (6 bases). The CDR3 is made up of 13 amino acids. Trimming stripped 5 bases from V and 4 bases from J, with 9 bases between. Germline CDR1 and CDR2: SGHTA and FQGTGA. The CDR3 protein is CASSPQGNQPQHF. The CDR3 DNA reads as TGTGCCAGCAGCCCCCAGGGGAATCAGCCCCAGCATTTT.

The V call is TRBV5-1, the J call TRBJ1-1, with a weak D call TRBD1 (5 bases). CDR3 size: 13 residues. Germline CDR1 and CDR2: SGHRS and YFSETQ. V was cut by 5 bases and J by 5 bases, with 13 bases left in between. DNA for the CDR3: TGCGCCAGCAGTTGGTTCGGGGGGACTGAAGCTTTCTTT. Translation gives CASSWFGGTEAFF.

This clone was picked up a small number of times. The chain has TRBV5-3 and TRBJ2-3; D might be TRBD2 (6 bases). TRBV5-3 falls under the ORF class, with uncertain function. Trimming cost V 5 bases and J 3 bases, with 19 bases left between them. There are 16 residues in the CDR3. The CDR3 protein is CARSPRAGTQTDTQYF. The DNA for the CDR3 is TGTGCCAGAAGTCCGAGGGCGGGAACTCAGACAGATACGCAGTATTTT.

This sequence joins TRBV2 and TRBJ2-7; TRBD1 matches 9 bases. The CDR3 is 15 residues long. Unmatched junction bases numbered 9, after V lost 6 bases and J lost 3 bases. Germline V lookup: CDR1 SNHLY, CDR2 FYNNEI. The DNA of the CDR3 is TGTGCCAGCAGACTTAGGACAGGGGTCTTCTACGAGCAGTACTTC. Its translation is CASRLRTGVFYEQYF.

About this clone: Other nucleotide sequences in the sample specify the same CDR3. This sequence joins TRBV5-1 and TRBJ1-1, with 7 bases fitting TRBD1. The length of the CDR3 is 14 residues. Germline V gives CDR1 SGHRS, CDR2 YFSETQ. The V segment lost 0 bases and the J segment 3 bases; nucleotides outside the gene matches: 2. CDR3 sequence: CASSLGQGYTEAFF. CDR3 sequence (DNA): TGCGCCAGCAGCTTGGGACAGGGATACACTGAAGCTTTCTTT.

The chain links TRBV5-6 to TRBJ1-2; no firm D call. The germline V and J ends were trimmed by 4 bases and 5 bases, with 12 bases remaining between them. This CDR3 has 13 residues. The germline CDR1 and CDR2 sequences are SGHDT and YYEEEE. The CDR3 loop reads CASSPGVLYGYTF. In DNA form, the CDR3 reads TGTGCCAGCAGCCCCGGAGTACTATATGGCTACACCTTC.

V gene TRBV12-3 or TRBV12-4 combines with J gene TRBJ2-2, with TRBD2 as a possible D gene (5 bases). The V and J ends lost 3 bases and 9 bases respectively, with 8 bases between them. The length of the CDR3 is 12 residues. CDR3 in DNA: TGTGCCAGCAGTTTTGCCGGGAGGGAGCTGTTTTTT. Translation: CASSFAGRELFF.

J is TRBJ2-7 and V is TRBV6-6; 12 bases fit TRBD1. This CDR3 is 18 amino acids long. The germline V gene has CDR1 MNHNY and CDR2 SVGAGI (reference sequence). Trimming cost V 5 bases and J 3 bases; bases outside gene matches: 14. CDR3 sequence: CASSRRDRGLGYGYEQYF. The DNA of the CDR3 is TGTGCCAGCAGTCGCCGGGACAGGGGGCTCGGTTACGGCTACGAGCAGTACTTC.

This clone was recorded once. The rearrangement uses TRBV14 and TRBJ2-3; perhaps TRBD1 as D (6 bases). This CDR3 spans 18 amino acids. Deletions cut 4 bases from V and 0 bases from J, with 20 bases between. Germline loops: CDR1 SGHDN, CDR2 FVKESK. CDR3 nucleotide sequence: TGTGCCAGCAGCCCTGGGATTTGGGACACAGCTAGCACAGATACGCAGTATTTT. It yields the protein CASSPGIWDTASTDTQYF.

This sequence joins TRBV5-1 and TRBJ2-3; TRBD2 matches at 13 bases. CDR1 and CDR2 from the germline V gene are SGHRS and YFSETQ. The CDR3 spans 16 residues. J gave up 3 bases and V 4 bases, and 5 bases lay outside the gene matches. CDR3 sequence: CASSTGLAGVTDTQYF. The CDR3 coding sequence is TGCGCCAGCAGCACAGGACTAGCGGGGGTGACAGATACGCAGTATTTT.

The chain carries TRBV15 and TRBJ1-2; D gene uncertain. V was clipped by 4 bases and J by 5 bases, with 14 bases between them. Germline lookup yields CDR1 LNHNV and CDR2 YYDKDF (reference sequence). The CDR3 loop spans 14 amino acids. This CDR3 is CATSITLWAYGYTF. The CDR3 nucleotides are TGTGCCACCAGCATCACCCTCTGGGCTTATGGCTACACCTTC.

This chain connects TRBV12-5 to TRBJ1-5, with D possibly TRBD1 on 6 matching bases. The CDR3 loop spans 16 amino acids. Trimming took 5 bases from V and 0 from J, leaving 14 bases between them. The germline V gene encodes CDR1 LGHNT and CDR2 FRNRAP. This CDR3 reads CASGLTGSHSNQPQHF. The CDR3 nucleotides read TGTGCTAGTGGTCTGACAGGTTCTCATAGCAATCAGCCCCAGCATTTT.

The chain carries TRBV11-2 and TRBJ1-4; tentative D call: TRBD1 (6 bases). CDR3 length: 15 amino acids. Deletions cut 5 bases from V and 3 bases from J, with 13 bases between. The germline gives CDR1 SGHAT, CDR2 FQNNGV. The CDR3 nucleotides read TGTGCCAGCAGCCCTCAGGGGTTGGCTAATGAAAAACTGTTTTTT. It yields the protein CASSPQGLANEKLFF.

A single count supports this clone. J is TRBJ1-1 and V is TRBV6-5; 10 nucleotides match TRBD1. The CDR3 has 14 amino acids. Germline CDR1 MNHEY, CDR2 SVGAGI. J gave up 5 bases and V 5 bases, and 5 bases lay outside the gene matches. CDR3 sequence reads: CASSTGTGVTEAFF. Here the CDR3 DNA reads TGTGCCAGCAGTACCGGGACAGGGGTGACTGAAGCTTTCTTT.

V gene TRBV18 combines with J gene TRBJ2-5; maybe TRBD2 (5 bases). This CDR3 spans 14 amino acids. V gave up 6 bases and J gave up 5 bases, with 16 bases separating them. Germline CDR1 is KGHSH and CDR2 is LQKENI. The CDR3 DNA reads TGTGCCAGCTCCACCTCGGCGCGGAGGGAGACCCAGTACTTC. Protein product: CASSTSARRETQYF.

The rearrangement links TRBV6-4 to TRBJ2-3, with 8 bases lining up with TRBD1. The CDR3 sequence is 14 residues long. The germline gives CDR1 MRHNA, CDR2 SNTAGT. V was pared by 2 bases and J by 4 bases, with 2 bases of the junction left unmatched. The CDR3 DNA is TGTGCCAGCAGTGACCAGGGGGCGGCAGATACGCAGTATTTT. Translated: CASSDQGAADTQYF.

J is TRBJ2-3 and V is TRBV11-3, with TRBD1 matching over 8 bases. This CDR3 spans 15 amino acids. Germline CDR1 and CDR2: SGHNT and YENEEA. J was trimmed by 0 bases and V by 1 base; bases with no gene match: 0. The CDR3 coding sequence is TGTGCCAGCAGCTTAGGACAGGGGAGCACAGATACGCAGTATTTT. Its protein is CASSLGQGSTDTQYF.

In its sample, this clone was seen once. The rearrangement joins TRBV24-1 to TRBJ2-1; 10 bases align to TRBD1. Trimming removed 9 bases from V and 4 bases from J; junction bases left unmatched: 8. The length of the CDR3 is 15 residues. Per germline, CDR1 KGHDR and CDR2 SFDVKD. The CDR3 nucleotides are TGTGCCACCTCCTCGACAGGGGGCCATTACAATGAGCAGTTCTTC. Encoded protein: CATSSTGGHYNEQFF.

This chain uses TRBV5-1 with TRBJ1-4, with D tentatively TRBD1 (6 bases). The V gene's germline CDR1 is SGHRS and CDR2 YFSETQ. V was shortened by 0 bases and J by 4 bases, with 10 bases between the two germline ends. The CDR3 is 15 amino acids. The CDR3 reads CASSLVTGSNEKLFF. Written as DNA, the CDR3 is TGCGCCAGCAGCTTGGTCACAGGGAGTAATGAAAAACTGTTTTTT.

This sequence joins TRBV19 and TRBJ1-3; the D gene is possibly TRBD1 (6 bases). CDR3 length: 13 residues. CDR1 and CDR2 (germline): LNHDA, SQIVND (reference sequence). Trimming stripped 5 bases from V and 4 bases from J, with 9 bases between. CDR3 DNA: TGTGCCAGTAGTCCTGGACAGGGAAACACCATATATTTT. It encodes CASSPGQGNTIYF.

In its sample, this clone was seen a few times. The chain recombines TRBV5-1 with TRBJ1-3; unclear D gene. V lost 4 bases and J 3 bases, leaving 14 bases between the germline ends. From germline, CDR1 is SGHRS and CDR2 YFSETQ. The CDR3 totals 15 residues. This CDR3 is CASSPQIGGGNTIYF. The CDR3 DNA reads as TGCGCCAGCAGCCCACAGATTGGAGGTGGAAACACCATATATTTT.

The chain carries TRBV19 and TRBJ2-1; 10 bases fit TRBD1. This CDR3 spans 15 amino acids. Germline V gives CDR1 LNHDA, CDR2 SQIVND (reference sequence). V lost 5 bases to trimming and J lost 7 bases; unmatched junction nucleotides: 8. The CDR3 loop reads CASSLGTGVWNEQFF. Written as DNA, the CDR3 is TGTGCCAGTAGTTTAGGGACAGGGGTTTGGAATGAGCAGTTCTTC.